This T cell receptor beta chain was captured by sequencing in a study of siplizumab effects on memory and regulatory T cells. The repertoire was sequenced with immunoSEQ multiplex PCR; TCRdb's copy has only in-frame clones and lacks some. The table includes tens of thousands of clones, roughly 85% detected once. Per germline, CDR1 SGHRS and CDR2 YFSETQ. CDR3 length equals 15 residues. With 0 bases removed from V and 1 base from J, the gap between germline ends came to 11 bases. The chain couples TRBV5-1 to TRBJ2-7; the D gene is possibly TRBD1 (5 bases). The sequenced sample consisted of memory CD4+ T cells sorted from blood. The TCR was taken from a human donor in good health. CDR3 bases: TGCGCCAGCAGCTTGGACGCAGGGCAATCCTACGAGCAGTACTTC. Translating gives CASSLDAGQSYEQYF.